A single TCR beta chain is shown here with its context. Antigen unknown. About 90 million PBMCs per unsorted sample were used for genomic DNA. The source of the sample is a study of shared clonotypes between healthy human individuals. Germline values: CDR1 MGHRA, CDR2 YSYEKL. The CDR3 is 12 residues long. Trimming left V 4 bases short and J 8 bases short, with 8 bases between. General study findings and limits: Clonotype sharing among donors likely depends on sequencing depth. Only blood was sampled; tissue repertoires likely differ.

Ten immunoSEQ deep assay plates were used to sequence unsorted PBMC DNA. Assay used: immunoSEQ multiplex PCR; TCRdb lists only in-frame clones, some missing. This table has approximately 500,000 clones, approximately 78% appearing once. J is TRBJ2-2 and V is TRBV4-1; maybe TRBD2 (6 bases). Material for sequencing was PBMCs. The TCR was taken from a woman in her thirties or forties in good health. Some clones in this sample may be carry-over from other donors' samples. The CDR3 bases are TGCGCCAGCAGCCCGCGGGGAGGGGAGCTGTTTTTT. Protein: CASSPRGGELFF.